The 18 T cell receptor beta chains below come from one sample, sequenced in a study of response to subunit inactivated influenza vaccine. In TCRdb, the RT-PCR reads were re-called with MiXCR into one record per CDR3 protein. The data contain approximately 500,000 distinct CDR3 sequences, over 10% of them seen just once; the ten biggest clones take up 10% to 15%. The sequencing here drew on PBMCs from blood, taken 40 to 50 days after vaccination. These receptors were taken from a middle-aged man who received an inactivated influenza vaccine.

This clonotype has just a few counts. The chain employs TRBV15 and TRBJ1-2; 7 bases line up with TRBD1. The CDR3 spans 16 residues. CDR1 LNHNV and CDR2 YYDKDF come from the germline V gene (reference sequence). Losses at the gene ends were 1 base for V and 4 bases for J; bases not matched to a gene: 9. The CDR3 DNA reads TGTGCCACCAGCAGAGGGGCCGGGACAGCTCTCTATGGCTACACCTTC. Amino acids: CATSRGAGTALYGYTF.

This clonotype was found many times. The CDR3 here is CASSYSHTGSTDTQYF. The CDR3 bases are TGTGCCAGCAGTTATTCACATACAGGTAGCACAGATACGCAGTATTTT. The chain carries TRBV6-9 and TRBJ2-3, with TRBD1 as a possible D gene (5 bases). This CDR3 spans 16 amino acids. Trimming removed 0 bases from V and 0 bases from J, with 10 bases in between. Germline lookup yields CDR1 MNHGY and CDR2 SVAAGI.

The chain links TRBV12-3 or TRBV12-4 to TRBJ2-1, with 9 bases matching TRBD1. The CDR3 length is 15 residues. V lost 2 bases, J lost 7 bases, and 6 bases stayed unmatched. The CDR3 loop is CASSLFRDRENEQFF. The CDR3 region has the DNA TGTGCCAGCAGTTTATTCCGGGACAGGGAAAATGAGCAGTTCTTC.

The chain links TRBV27 to TRBJ1-4; D may be TRBD1 (6 bases). The CDR3 is 12 amino acids. CDR1 and CDR2 from the germline V gene are MNHEY and SMNVEV (reference sequence). Trimming pared 4 bases from V and 13 bases from J, leaving 13 bases between. This CDR3 reads CASSSPGGILFF. CDR3 nucleotides: TGTGCCAGCAGTTCGCCGGGGGGCATACTGTTTTTT.

The chain combines TRBV7-2 with TRBJ2-3; D gene uncertain. The CDR3 is made up of 14 amino acids. Germline V lookup: CDR1 SGHTA, CDR2 FQGNSA. V lost 0 bases and J 4 bases, leaving 8 bases between the germline ends. Here the CDR3 reads CASSLARRADTQYF. In DNA form, the CDR3 reads TGTGCCAGCAGCTTAGCCAGAAGGGCAGATACGCAGTATTTT.

The chain employs TRBV11-2 and TRBJ2-1; a weak D match, TRBD2 (7 bases). V was shortened by 0 bases and J by 3 bases, with 15 bases between the two germline ends. Germline CDR1 SGHAT, CDR2 FQNNGV. The CDR3 has 17 amino acids. DNA for the CDR3: TGTGCCAGCAGCTTAGAAATGGCGGGGGCCCTCTACAATGAGCAGTTCTTC. It encodes CASSLEMAGALYNEQFF.

This clonotype was counted between two and nine times. V usage is TRBV6-1 and J usage is TRBJ2-7, with 7 positions matching TRBD1. Germline trimming cut 6 bases from V and 0 bases from J; bases unmatched to any gene: 5. The CDR3 consists of 14 residues. CDR1 and CDR2 (germline): MNHNS, SASEGT. CDR3 region: CASRLQGNSYEQYF. Written as DNA, the CDR3 is TGTGCCAGCAGACTACAGGGGAACTCCTACGAGCAGTACTTC.

At least ten counts were recorded for this clonotype. V is TRBV11-2 and J is TRBJ2-1, with 9 positions matching TRBD1. Germline assignment: CDR1 SGHAT and CDR2 FQNNGV. The V gene end was trimmed by 1 base and the J gene end by 7 bases; junction bases not matched to a gene: 2. This CDR3 spans 14 amino acids. The CDR3 region is CASSLGTGVNEQFF. The DNA for the CDR3 is TGTGCCAGCAGCTTAGGGACAGGGGTAAATGAGCAGTTCTTC. The full variable domain, rest sourced from reference TRBV11-2 and TRBJ2-1, is EAGVAQSPRYKIIEKRQSVAFWCNPISGHATLYWYQQILGQGPKLLIQFQNNGVVDDSQLPKDRFSAERLKGVDSTLKIQPAKLEDSAVYLCASSLGTGVNEQFFGPGTRLTVL.

This clonotype was detected many times. The genes are TRBV4-3 and TRBJ1-6, with D tentatively TRBD1 (5 bases). The CDR3 has 15 amino acids. V gave up 0 bases and J gave up 7 bases, with 10 bases separating them. Germline-derived CDR1 and CDR2 are LGHNA and YSLEER. The CDR3 loop is CASSQDWQGNSPLHF. For the CDR3, the DNA is TGCGCCAGCAGCCAAGACTGGCAGGGAAATTCACCCCTCCACTTT.

This clonotype was recorded a few times. The genes are TRBV7-2 and TRBJ1-1; 9 nucleotides match TRBD1. CDR3 length equals 15 residues. With 6 bases clipped from V and 4 bases from J, the junction kept 9 bases outside the gene matches. The germline gives CDR1 SGHTA, CDR2 FQGNSA. As DNA, the CDR3 is TGTGCCAGCAGGCAGTACAGGGGGCTGGGCACTGAAGCTTTCTTT. This encodes CASRQYRGLGTEAFF.

This chain joins TRBV20-1 and TRBJ2-5; 10 nucleotides agree with TRBD1. CDR3 length equals 13 residues. Looked up from germline, CDR1 is DFQATT and CDR2 is SNEGSKA (reference sequence). Unmatched junction bases numbered 5, after V lost 3 bases and J lost 7 bases. This CDR3 reads CSASGQGGVTQYF. The CDR3 DNA sequence: TGCAGTGCTAGTGGACAGGGGGGGGTGACCCAGTACTTC.

This clonotype was counted a few times. The chain recombines TRBV7-9 with TRBJ1-3, with D unclear. The CDR3 extends over 16 amino acids. Germline V CDR1 and CDR2: SEHNR, FQNEAQ (reference sequence). Trimming removed 5 bases at V and 4 bases at J, with 18 bases between. The CDR3 region is CASSPWMVETGNTIYF. As DNA, the CDR3 is TGTGCCAGCAGCCCGTGGATGGTGGAGACCGGAAACACCATATATTTT.

The chain joins TRBV18 to TRBJ2-7, with 13 bases aligning to TRBD2. Germline V gene data show CDR1 as KGHSH and CDR2 as LQKENI. Germline trimming cut 1 base from V and 3 bases from J; bases unmatched to any gene: 15. The CDR3 consists of 20 residues. The CDR3 region is CASSPRRQGTSGRVLYEQYF. The CDR3 DNA reads TGTGCCAGCTCACCACGGCGGCAGGGAACTAGCGGGAGGGTCCTCTACGAGCAGTACTTC.

This chain joins TRBV4-1 and TRBJ2-5; 14 bases map to TRBD2. Trimming at V came to 4 bases and at J to 7 bases, leaving 5 bases not matched to a gene. Germline CDR1 MGHRA, CDR2 YSYEKL. The CDR3 loop spans 15 amino acids. The CDR3 loop is CASSRGLAGVGTQYF. CDR3 nucleotides: TGCGCCAGCAGCCGGGGACTAGCGGGAGTAGGGACCCAGTACTTC.

This clonotype showed up just a few times. At one end, the junction sequence differs from germline, possibly due to a read error. The V call is TRBV3-1, the J call TRBJ1-1; unclear D gene. The CDR3 covers 16 residues. Germline values: CDR1 LGHDT, CDR2 YNNKEL (reference sequence). The chain's CDR3 is CASSQGLRLTNTEAFF. Here the CDR3 DNA reads TGTGCCAGCAGTCAAGGACTTCGGCTTACGAACACTGAAGCTTTCTTT.

The V and J genes are TRBV29-1 and TRBJ1-1; the D gene is possibly TRBD1 (6 bases). V was pared by 7 bases and J by 4 bases, with 10 bases between. This CDR3 is built from 11 residues. Looked up from germline, CDR1 is SQVTM and CDR2 is ANQGSEA. This chain's CDR3 is CSGQGSTEAFF. CDR3 coding DNA: TGCAGCGGGCAGGGGAGCACTGAAGCTTTCTTT.

This clonotype was counted between two and nine times. This chain links TRBV20-1 with TRBJ2-6; D is unresolved. Germline assignment: CDR1 DFQATT and CDR2 SNEGSKA (reference sequence). This CDR3 spans 14 amino acids. V lost 3 bases, J lost 0 bases, and 6 bases lay in between. CDR3 sequence reads: CSASGHSGANVLTF. The CDR3 DNA follows: TGCAGTGCTAGCGGGCACTCTGGGGCCAACGTCCTGACTTTC.

This rearrangement joins TRBV12-3 or TRBV12-4 to TRBJ2-1, with TRBD2 matching over 12 bases. This CDR3 is built from 17 residues. J gave up 1 base and V 6 bases, and 7 bases lay outside the gene matches. This CDR3 is CASRNLAGGVSYNEQFF. For the CDR3, the DNA is TGTGCCAGCAGGAACCTAGCGGGAGGGGTATCCTACAATGAGCAGTTCTTC.